These 20 T cell receptor beta chains originate from one sample sequenced in a study of shared clonotypes between healthy human individuals. As defined, naive CD8 cells were CD45RO-negative and positively selected for CCR7, with terminally differentiated effector memory CD45RA+ cells excluded. This table comes from immunoSEQ multiplex PCR, and its TCRdb copy is limited to in-frame clones, with some not included. The table lists around 620,000 clones, approximately 95% of them singletons. The sequenced sample consisted of naive CD8+ T cells sorted from blood. These receptors were obtained from a woman aged 30 to 39 in good health.

This rearrangement joins TRBV4-1 to TRBJ2-7, with 7 positions matching TRBD2. J was trimmed by 0 bases and V by 1 base; bases with no gene match: 6. Germline CDR1 is MGHRA and CDR2 is YSYEKL. The CDR3 totals 16 residues. Here the CDR3 DNA reads TGCGCCAGCAGCCAAGTATCCGGGAGGCTCTCCTACGAGCAGTACTTC. Its protein product is CASSQVSGRLSYEQYF.

In nucleotides, the CDR3 is TGTGCCAGCAGTTTCGTAAAGTTCATGTCAGGCGAGCAGTACTTC. As protein: CASSFVKFMSGEQYF. V usage is TRBV28 and J usage is TRBJ2-7, with unresolved D. With 3 bases removed from V and 6 bases from J, the gap between germline ends came to 18 bases. Per the germline V gene, CDR1 is MDHEN and CDR2 is SYDVKM. The CDR3 sequence is 15 residues long.

The chain uses TRBV4-1 and TRBJ1-2, with a possible D match to TRBD1 (5 bases). The V gene's germline CDR1 is MGHRA and CDR2 YSYEKL. Trimming cost V 4 bases and J 4 bases, with 19 bases left between them. The CDR3 spans 16 residues. The CDR3 loop is CASSLSTTGGAYGYTF. CDR3 DNA: TGCGCCAGCAGCCTATCGACGACCGGTGGGGCCTATGGCTACACCTTC.

This clone was observed a handful of times. The rearrangement links TRBV19 to TRBJ1-2; D remains unclear. With 4 bases removed from V and 6 bases from J, the gap between germline ends came to 0 bases. Germline V gives CDR1 LNHDA, CDR2 SQIVND (reference sequence). CDR3 length: 9 residues. CDR3 sequence: CASSNGYTF. The CDR3 region has the DNA TGTGCCAGTAGTAATGGCTACACCTTC. Using reference TRBV19 and TRBJ1-2 for the parts outside the CDR3, the full variable domain is DGGITQSPKYLFRKEGQNVTLSCEQNLNHDAMYWYRQDPGQGLRLIYYSQIVNDFQKGDIAEGYSVSREKKESFPLTVTSAQKNPTAFYLCASSNGYTFGSGTRLTVV.

The chain employs TRBV14 and TRBJ2-5, with a weak D call TRBD2 (5 bases). CDR1 and CDR2 from the germline V gene are SGHDN and FVKESK. The CDR3 length is 16 residues. Between the trimmed V and J ends, which lost 2 bases and 1 base, there was a span of 14 bases. The CDR3 sequence is CASSQWVGVAQETQYF. The CDR3 nucleotides are TGTGCCAGCAGCCAATGGGTGGGAGTCGCCCAAGAGACCCAGTACTTC.

This sequence joins TRBV19 and TRBJ2-7; 12 bases fit TRBD2. The ends lost 6 bases at V and 3 bases at J; junction bases unmatched: 6. Germline-derived CDR1 and CDR2 are LNHDA and SQIVND (reference sequence). This CDR3 region has 15 residues. The CDR3 protein is CASRRLAGDLYEQYF. The CDR3 nucleotides read TGTGCCAGTAGGAGACTAGCGGGAGATCTCTACGAGCAGTACTTC.

CDR3 residues: CASSYNEQFF. The CDR3 DNA reads TGTGCCAGCAGCTACAATGAGCAGTTCTTC. The rearrangement links TRBV5-5 to TRBJ2-1; D unresolved. Germline CDR1 SGHKS, CDR2 YYEKEE (reference sequence). The CDR3 is 10 amino acids. V lost 3 bases, J lost 5 bases, and 0 bases lay in between.

Here the CDR3 DNA reads TGTGCCAGTAGTATAGTCGGGATCCACGGCACAGATACGCAGTATTTT. Translating it yields CASSIVGIHGTDTQYF. J is TRBJ2-3 and V is TRBV19; D is perhaps TRBD2 (5 bases). CDR3 length: 16 residues. Germline V lookup: CDR1 LNHDA, CDR2 SQIVND (reference sequence). Deletions cut 1 base from V and 1 base from J, with 12 bases between.

This chain uses TRBV27 with TRBJ1-2; 9 positions agree with TRBD1. The CDR3 consists of 14 residues. J gave up 6 bases and V 9 bases, and 11 bases lay outside the gene matches. The germline gives CDR1 MNHEY, CDR2 SMNVEV (reference sequence). CDR3 amino acids: CASQPGQGINGYTF. CDR3 in DNA: TGTGCCAGTCAGCCGGGACAGGGAATAAATGGCTACACCTTC.

The V and J genes are TRBV27 and TRBJ2-1, with TRBD2 matching 9 bases. J gave up 8 bases and V 5 bases, and 10 bases lay outside the gene matches. CDR1 and CDR2 from the germline V gene are MNHEY and SMNVEV (reference sequence). This CDR3 is built from 15 residues. The CDR3 DNA reads TGTGCCAGCAGTGTCCCCCTAGCGGGGTCCGATGAGCAGTTCTTC. It is translated as CASSVPLAGSDEQFF.

For the CDR3, the DNA is TGTGCCAGCAGCTTAGGGGGACAGGGGGGTGAAGCTTTCTTT. As protein: CASSLGGQGGEAFF. The J gene is TRBJ1-1, the V gene TRBV13, with 11 nucleotides matching TRBD1. CDR3 length: 14 residues. Germline CDR1 is PRHDT and CDR2 is FYEKMQ (reference sequence). Losses at the gene ends were 0 bases for V and 7 bases for J; bases not matched to a gene: 1.

The chain employs TRBV15 and TRBJ2-1; D remains ambiguous. The germline V gene has CDR1 LNHNV and CDR2 YYDKDF (reference sequence). This CDR3 contains 13 residues. V lost 5 bases, J lost 4 bases, and 9 bases lay in between. CDR3 loop: CATSSGRYNEQFF. CDR3 nucleotide sequence: TGTGCCACCAGCTCCGGCAGGTACAATGAGCAGTTCTTC. The complete variable domain, with remaining parts taken from reference TRBV15 and TRBJ2-1, reads DAMVIQNPRYQVTQFGKPVTLSCSQTLNHNVMYWYQQKSSQAPKLLFHYYDKDFNNEADTPDNFQSRRPNTSFCFLDIRSPGLGDTAMYLCATSSGRYNEQFFGPGTRLTVL.

This clone was seen just once. This sequence joins TRBV10-3 and TRBJ2-1, with D possibly matching TRBD1 (6 bases). Germline assignment: CDR1 ENHRY and CDR2 SYGVKD. The ends were cut back, 10 bases at V and 0 bases at J, with 13 bases in the middle. The CDR3 sequence is 14 residues long. CDR3 region: CATGQGGSYNEQFF. The CDR3 region has the DNA TGTGCCACTGGCCAAGGGGGCTCCTACAATGAGCAGTTCTTC.

The chain joins TRBV27 to TRBJ2-1; D gene unclear. This CDR3 is built from 11 residues. Germline CDR1 and CDR2: MNHEY and SMNVEV (reference sequence). Trimming removed 8 bases from V and 9 bases from J, with 11 bases in between. DNA of the CDR3: TGTGCCAGCCGGGTGTTAAGTGAGCAGTTCTTC. As protein: CASRVLSEQFF.

The chain is built from TRBV29-1 and TRBJ2-7; a weak D match, TRBD1 (6 bases). The germline CDR1 and CDR2 sequences are SQVTM and ANQGSEA. This CDR3 is 13 amino acids long. Trimming took 0 bases from V and 4 from J, leaving 10 bases between them. For the CDR3, the DNA is TGCAGCGTTGAAGACGGCACAGGGTACGAGCAGTACTTC. It is translated as CSVEDGTGYEQYF.

This chain uses TRBV9 with TRBJ2-3; tentative D call: TRBD2 (6 bases). This CDR3 spans 18 amino acids. V was pared by 0 bases and J by 2 bases, with 19 bases between. From germline, CDR1 is SGDLS and CDR2 YYNGEE. CDR3 DNA: TGTGCCAGCAGCGTAGAGGGCTTGGCTAGCGAGAACACAGATACGCAGTATTTT. This codes for CASSVEGLASENTDTQYF.

The chain has TRBV15 and TRBJ2-1; D unresolved. Germline CDR1 is LNHNV and CDR2 is YYDKDF (reference sequence). The CDR3 contains 14 residues. The V and J ends lost 9 bases and 0 bases respectively, with 12 bases between them. The CDR3 DNA reads TGTGCCACATCCTACCGGAGCTCCTACAATGAGCAGTTCTTC. Its translation is CATSYRSSYNEQFF.

The V call is TRBV7-6, the J call TRBJ2-3; TRBD2 is a possible D gene (5 bases). Germline lookup yields CDR1 SGHVS and CDR2 FNYEAQ. The V end lost 1 base, the J end lost 4 bases, and 9 bases lay between the germline ends. The CDR3 is 14 residues long. CDR3 sequence (DNA): TGTGCCAGCAGCTTAGAGGTCGGGGCAGATACGCAGTATTTT. This sequence encodes CASSLEVGADTQYF.

This clone is a singleton in its sample. This chain links TRBV7-9 with TRBJ1-4; D ambiguous. There are 15 residues in the CDR3. Trimming pared 7 bases from V and 0 bases from J, leaving 12 bases between. Germline V gene data show CDR1 as SEHNR and CDR2 as FQNEAQ (reference sequence). CDR3 region: CASNPLVATNEKLFF. The CDR3 DNA follows: TGTGCCAGCAACCCTCTGGTTGCAACTAATGAAAAACTGTTTTTT.

Details on this clone: The sample contains more than one DNA sequence encoding this CDR3. The rearrangement joins TRBV9 to TRBJ2-3; D not certain. This CDR3 is 13 amino acids long. Trimming left V 2 bases short and J 3 bases short, with 7 bases between. Germline V gives CDR1 SGDLS, CDR2 YYNGEE. As DNA, the CDR3 is TGTGCCAGCAGCGTGGACGGTACAGATACGCAGTATTTT. Its translation: CASSVDGTDTQYF.